The following is a T cell receptor (beta chain) sequence with its context. These data belong to a study of blood T cell repertoires in COVID-19. As for the study in general: Acute-phase and convalescent COVID-19 samples originated in the United States, Italy and Spain. T cells, B-cell-depleted T cells, or PBMCs provided the cDNA or gDNA that served as material.

This CDR3 region has 16 residues. Germline CDR1 and CDR2: MGHRA and YSYEKL. Trimming shortened V by 0 bases and J by 5 bases, and 13 bases separated the two germline ends. As handled by the study authors: Quantification of nucleated cells was approximated via reference gene primer amplification. Using immunoSEQ multiplex PCR, the repertoire was profiled, and TCRdb retains in-frame clones only, with some absent. That table furnishes V, J and clone size, whereas the DNA furnished D and trimming. The profile shows 46,000 or so clones, roughly nine tenths of them singletons. The sequenced sample consisted of peripheral blood. The chain couples TRBV4-1 to TRBJ2-2; maybe TRBD2 (6 bases). The receptor was derived from a man aged 70-80 years with active COVID-19. The DNA for the CDR3 is TGCGCCAGCAGCCAAGATCTGGCGGGACGTACCGGGGAGCTGTTTTTT. Translation: CASSQDLAGRTGELFF.